This TCR beta chain was recovered during a study of T cells after yellow fever vaccination. This clonotype has a count of ten or more. The antigen is unknown. The study made its TCR cDNA through 5'RACE template switching. That step introduced a universal primer site along with UMIs. From the 5' RACE reads, TCRdb called clonotypes with MiXCR, one entry per CDR3 protein. This table has fewer than 150,000 distinct CDR3 sequences, roughly 7.2% appearing once. Study-wide results and limits: Although the secondary response was weaker, it peaked faster, at day 5 versus 15.

The specimen comprised CD4+ T cells sorted from PBMCs, sampled roughly seven weeks after the first yellow fever vaccination. This receptor was taken from a man aged 18 to 30 who received the YFV17D yellow fever vaccine.

CDR3 in amino acids: CASSQAGGATDTQYF. The CDR3 coding sequence is TGTGCCAGCAGCCAAGCTGGGGGAGCAACAGATACGCAGTATTTT. This sequence joins TRBV4-2 and TRBJ2-3, with D possibly called TRBD1 or TRBD2 (5 bases each). The length of the CDR3 is 15 residues. CDR1 is LGHNA, CDR2 YNFKEQ, per germline. Trimming took 1 base from V and 3 from J, leaving 11 bases between them.